These 8 T cell receptor beta chains originate from one sample sequenced in a study of T-cell reconstitution after alpha-beta-depleted transplantation in children. TCRbeta library construction was performed incorporating unique molecular identifiers. TCRdb passed the PCR reads through MiXCR, listing each CDR3 protein once. In the table there are 45,000 to 70,000 distinct CDR3 sequences, 44% of which are singletons. This sample comprised PBMCs, mostly from graft donor cells, obtained 360 days after TCRalphabeta/CD19-depleted stem cell transplant. The receptors were gathered from a male patient under 18 who had a stem cell transplant for acute lymphoblastic leukemia, so the T cells may come from the graft donor.

This chain joins TRBV18 and TRBJ2-7; D is possibly TRBD2 (6 bases). This CDR3 region has 14 residues. The V gene's germline CDR1 is KGHSH and CDR2 LQKENI. Trimming took 3 bases from V and 6 from J, leaving 15 bases between them. CDR3 nucleotide sequence: TGTGCCAGCTCACCGCGGGACTTAGCAATCGAGCAGTACTTC. Translated: CASSPRDLAIEQYF.

The table lists this clonotype with a few counts. V usage is TRBV20-1 and J usage is TRBJ1-1; no firm D call. The germline V gene encodes CDR1 DFQATT and CDR2 SNEGSKA (reference sequence). CDR3 length: 12 amino acids. The V end lost 2 bases, the J end lost 5 bases, and 9 bases lay between the germline ends. CDR3 sequence reads: CSARKGWTEAFF. DNA for the CDR3: TGCAGTGCTAGAAAGGGATGGACTGAAGCTTTCTTT.

This clonotype was found a few times. The CDR3 spells CASSPSVFVDNEQFF. The CDR3, as DNA: TGCGCCAGCAGCCCCAGCGTCTTCGTGGACAATGAGCAGTTCTTC. The chain is built from TRBV5-1 and TRBJ2-1; D remains unclear. CDR1 and CDR2 from the germline V gene are SGHRS and YFSETQ. The CDR3 totals 15 residues. Trimming cost V 4 bases and J 5 bases, with 16 bases left between them.

The chain joins TRBV2 to TRBJ2-1; D gene uncertain. This CDR3 spans 9 amino acids. Germline V gives CDR1 SNHLY, CDR2 FYNNEI. Trimming pared 1 base from V and 12 bases from J, leaving 1 base between. CDR3 region: CASSEGQFF. The CDR3 DNA sequence: TGTGCCAGCAGTGAAGGGCAGTTCTTC.

This clonotype was seen at least ten times. This chain connects TRBV27 to TRBJ1-4; 10 bases are a match to TRBD1. This CDR3 has 14 amino acids. CDR1 is MNHEY, CDR2 SMNVEV, per germline (reference sequence). J gave up 8 bases and V 3 bases, and 3 bases lay outside the gene matches. The CDR3 coding sequence is TGTGCCAGCAGTTTTGGGACAGGGGTAGAAAAACTGTTTTTT. Translating gives CASSFGTGVEKLFF.

V is TRBV9 and J is TRBJ2-7; no reliable D call. The germline CDR1 and CDR2 sequences are SGDLS and YYNGEE. Trimming took off 3 bases at V and 3 bases at J, with 10 bases between the two ends. This CDR3 contains 13 residues. The CDR3 sequence is CASSERDRYEQYF. For the CDR3, the DNA is TGTGCCAGCAGCGAAAGAGACCGCTACGAGCAGTACTTC.

The chain uses TRBV7-7 and TRBJ2-2; TRBD2 is a possible D gene (6 bases). The CDR3 contains 18 residues. Trimming pared 4 bases from V and 3 bases from J, leaving 21 bases between. CDR1 SSHAT and CDR2 FNYEAQ come from the germline V gene (reference sequence). The CDR3 is CASSSSRDSRRDTGELFF. CDR3 DNA: TGTGCCAGCAGCTCATCTAGGGACTCCCGGAGGGACACCGGGGAGCTGTTTTTT.

V is TRBV11-2 and J is TRBJ2-1; 7 bases map to TRBD2. Germline V lookup: CDR1 SGHAT, CDR2 FQNNGV. The CDR3 covers 18 residues. The V gene end was trimmed by 5 bases and the J gene end by 0 bases; junction bases not matched to a gene: 13. The chain's CDR3 is CASSPRGGALSSYNEQFF. In nucleotides, the CDR3 is TGTGCCAGCAGCCCTAGGGGAGGGGCATTAAGCTCCTACAATGAGCAGTTCTTC.